This TCR beta chain was found in a study of blood T cell repertoires in COVID-19. Method: immunoSEQ multiplex PCR; TCRdb's copy keeps in-frame clones and lacks some. The sample contains 150,000 to 200,000 clones, roughly 87% of which appear only once. Germline V gives CDR1 MNHEY, CDR2 SMNVEV (reference sequence). Unmatched junction bases numbered 4, after V lost 6 bases and J lost 4 bases. CDR3 length: 13 amino acids. J is TRBJ2-7 and V is TRBV27, with 9 bases identical to TRBD1. The receptor was derived from a woman in her 30s who had recovered from COVID-19. Sequences were obtained from PBMCs or T cells enriched from blood (not recorded which). The CDR3 loop reads CASSPGQGYEQYF. The CDR3 DNA is TGTGCCAGCAGCCCGGGACAGGGATACGAGCAGTACTTC.